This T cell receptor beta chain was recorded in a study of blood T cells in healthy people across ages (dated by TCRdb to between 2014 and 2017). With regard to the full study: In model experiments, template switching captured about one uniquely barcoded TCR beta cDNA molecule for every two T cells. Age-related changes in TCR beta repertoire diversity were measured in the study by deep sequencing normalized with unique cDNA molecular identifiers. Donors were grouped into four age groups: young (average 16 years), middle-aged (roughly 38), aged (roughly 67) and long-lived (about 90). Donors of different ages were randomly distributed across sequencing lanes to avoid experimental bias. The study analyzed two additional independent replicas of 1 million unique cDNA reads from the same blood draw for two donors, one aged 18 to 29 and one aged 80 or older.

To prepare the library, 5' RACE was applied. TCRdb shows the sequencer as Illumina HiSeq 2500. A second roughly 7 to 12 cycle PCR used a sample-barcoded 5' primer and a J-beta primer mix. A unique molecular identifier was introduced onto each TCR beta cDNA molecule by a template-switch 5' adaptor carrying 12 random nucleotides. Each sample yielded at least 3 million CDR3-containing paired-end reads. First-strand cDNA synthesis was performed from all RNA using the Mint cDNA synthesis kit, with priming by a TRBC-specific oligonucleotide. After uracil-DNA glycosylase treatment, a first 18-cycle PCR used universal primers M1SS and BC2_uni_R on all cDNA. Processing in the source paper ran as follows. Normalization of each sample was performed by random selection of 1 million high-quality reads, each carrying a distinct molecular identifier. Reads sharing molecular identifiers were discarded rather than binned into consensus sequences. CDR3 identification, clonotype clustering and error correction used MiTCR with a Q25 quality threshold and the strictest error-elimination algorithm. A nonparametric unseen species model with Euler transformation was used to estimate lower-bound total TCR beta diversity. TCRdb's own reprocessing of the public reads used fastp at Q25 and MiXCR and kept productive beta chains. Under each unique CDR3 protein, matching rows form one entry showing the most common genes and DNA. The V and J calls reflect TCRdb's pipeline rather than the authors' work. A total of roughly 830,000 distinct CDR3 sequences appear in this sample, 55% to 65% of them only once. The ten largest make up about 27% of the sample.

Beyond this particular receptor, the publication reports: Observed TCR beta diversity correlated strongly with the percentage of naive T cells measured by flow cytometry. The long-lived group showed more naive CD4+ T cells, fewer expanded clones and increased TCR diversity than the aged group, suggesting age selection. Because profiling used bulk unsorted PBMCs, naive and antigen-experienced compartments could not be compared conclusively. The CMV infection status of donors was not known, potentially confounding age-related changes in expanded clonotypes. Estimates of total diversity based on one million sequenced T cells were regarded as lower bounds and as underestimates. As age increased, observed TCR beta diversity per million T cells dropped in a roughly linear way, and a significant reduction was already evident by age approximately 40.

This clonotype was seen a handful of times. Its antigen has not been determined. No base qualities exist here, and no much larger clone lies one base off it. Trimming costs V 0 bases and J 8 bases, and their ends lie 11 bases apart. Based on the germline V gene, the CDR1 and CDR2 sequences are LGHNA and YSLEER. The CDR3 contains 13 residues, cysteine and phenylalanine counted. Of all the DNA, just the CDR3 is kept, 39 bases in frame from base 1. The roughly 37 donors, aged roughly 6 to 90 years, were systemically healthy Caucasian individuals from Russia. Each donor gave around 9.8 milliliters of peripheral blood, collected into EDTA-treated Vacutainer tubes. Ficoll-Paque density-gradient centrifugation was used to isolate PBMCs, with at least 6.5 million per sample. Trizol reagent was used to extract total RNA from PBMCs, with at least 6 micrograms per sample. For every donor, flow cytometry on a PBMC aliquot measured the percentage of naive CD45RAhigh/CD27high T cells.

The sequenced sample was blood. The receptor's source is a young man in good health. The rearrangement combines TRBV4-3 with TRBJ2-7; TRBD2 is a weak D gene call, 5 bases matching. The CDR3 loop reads CASSQDRTGKQYF. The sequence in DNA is TGCGCCAGCAGCCAAGATCGAACGGGGAAGCAGTACTTC.